The clone carrying this T cell receptor (beta chain) was recorded many times. The antigen remains undetermined. This record belongs to a study of T cells after yellow fever vaccination. Study-level information: The fractions with low cell numbers were processed using SMART-Seq v4 Ultra Low Input.

Overall study results and limits: Shared CD4/CD8 clonotypes were a small share, likely from convergent recombination.

This CDR3 spans 13 amino acids. V dropped 2 bases and J dropped 4 bases, with 8 bases sitting between them. The germline gives CDR1 MNHEY, CDR2 SVGAGI. TCRdb fed the 5' RACE reads into MiXCR, producing one record per CDR3 protein. Here the sample spans fewer than 350,000 distinct CDR3 sequences, around 4.3% being singletons. Sequencing used PBMCs, obtained 15 days after the yellow fever booster vaccination. This sequence originates from a man in his late teens or twenties who received the YFV17D yellow fever vaccine. The genes are TRBV6-5 and TRBJ1-1; the D is unclear. The CDR3 DNA reads as TGTGCCAGCAGTTACAACCCGACCACTGAAGCTTTCTTT. Translation gives CASSYNPTTEAFF.